The clone carrying this T cell receptor beta chain occurred a few times. Its specificity is unknown. CDR3 length: 12 amino acids. Between the trimmed V and J ends, which lost 7 bases and 7 bases, there was a span of 13 bases. In germline, CDR1 is MNHEY, CDR2 SMNVEV (reference sequence). This sample stems from a study of T cells after yellow fever vaccination. Study results and limitations: Researchers report a weaker secondary response that nonetheless peaked faster, day 5 versus 15.

The TCR cDNA carried a universal primer site and UMIs from 5'RACE template switching. MiXCR, run by TCRdb on the 5' RACE reads, gives a single entry per CDR3 protein. Among hundreds of thousands of distinct CDR3 sequences listed, approximately 13% were seen once. The receptor comes from a man between 25 and 39 years old who received the YFV17D yellow fever vaccine. V usage is TRBV27 and J usage is TRBJ2-5; D is possibly TRBD2 (5 bases). This specimen was PBMCs, taken on the day of the yellow fever booster vaccination. CDR3 coding DNA: TGTGCCAGCATTTCTCTGGCGGGGACCCAGTACTTC. Residues: CASISLAGTQYF.